The entry below describes one TCR beta chain. The data stem from a study of blood T cell repertoires in COVID-19. Study summary: Some COVID-19 samples were acute and others convalescent; all came from the United States, Italy and Spain.

This CDR3 region has 15 residues. Losses at the gene ends were 6 bases for V and 4 bases for J; bases not matched to a gene: 3. The germline CDR1 and CDR2 sequences are MDHEN and SYDVKM. Living in about two dozen US areas, the participants were between 18 and 89 years of age. Participants' own reports of clinical history determined their cohort assignment. Profiled with immunoSEQ multiplex PCR; TCRdb holds only in-frame clones, not every one. Of fewer than 450,000 clones in the sample, about 90% were seen once. This TCR was recovered from a woman under 40 who had recovered from COVID-19. The sequenced sample was PBMCs or T cells enriched from blood (not recorded which). The chain carries TRBV28 and TRBJ2-1; 13 nucleotides match TRBD2. CDR3 coding DNA: TGTGCCAGCAGGAAGACTAGCGGGGGGTACAATGAGCAGTTCTTC. Amino acid sequence: CASRKTSGGYNEQFF.